The next 15 T cell receptor beta chains were all read from a single sample in a study of blood T cell repertoires in COVID-19. Measured with immunoSEQ multiplex PCR; TCRdb has only the in-frame clones, and not every one. The repertoire has some 240,000 clones, over 70% of them found once; the top ten carry 3.1%. The sequenced sample was PBMCs or T cells enriched from blood (not recorded which). Source of these receptors: a woman between 35 and 50 years old who had been exposed to COVID-19.

The V call is TRBV28, the J call TRBJ1-1; no definite D call. The V and J ends lost 3 bases and 3 bases respectively, with 17 bases between them. In germline, CDR1 is MDHEN, CDR2 SYDVKM. CDR3 length equals 16 residues. The CDR3 nucleotides read TGTGCCAGCAGTTTGGGCAGCCTCCGAGTGGACACTGAAGCTTTCTTT. This gives the protein CASSLGSLRVDTEAFF.

The V call is TRBV24-1, the J call TRBJ2-3; possible D gene TRBD2, 5 bases. The V and J ends lost 3 bases and 0 bases respectively, with 15 bases between them. This CDR3 is built from 17 residues. Germline V CDR1 and CDR2: KGHDR, SFDVKD. DNA for the CDR3: TGTGCCACCAGTGATCCAACTAGTGACACTAGCACAGATACGCAGTATTTT. Translation gives CATSDPTSDTSTDTQYF.

The CDR3 region is CASSLRGDYSGNTIYF. CDR3 sequence (DNA): TGTGCCAGCAGCTTAAGGGGGGACTACTCTGGAAACACCATATATTTT. This chain connects TRBV7-9 to TRBJ1-3, with D perhaps matching TRBD1 (6 bases). From germline, CDR1 is SEHNR and CDR2 FQNEAQ (reference sequence). The V and J ends lost 2 bases and 0 bases respectively, with 11 bases between them. The CDR3 runs to 16 residues.

The rearrangement links TRBV5-4 to TRBJ1-6; TRBD1 matches at 10 bases. The CDR3 consists of 15 residues. Germline values: CDR1 SGHNT, CDR2 YYREEE (reference sequence). Germline trimming cut 4 bases from V and 10 bases from J; bases unmatched to any gene: 8. CDR3 sequence: CASSQGDRGGSPLHF. The DNA for the CDR3 is TGTGCCAGCAGCCAAGGGGACAGGGGTGGGTCACCCCTCCACTTT.

This chain joins TRBV7-2 and TRBJ2-3; 14 bases align to TRBD2. The CDR3 consists of 16 residues. V was pared by 4 bases and J by 5 bases, with 5 bases of the junction left unmatched. Germline V gene sequence: CDR1 SGHTA, CDR2 FQGNSA. This CDR3 is CASSSRLAGGLDTQYF. The CDR3 bases are TGTGCCAGCAGCTCTAGACTAGCGGGGGGGTTAGATACGCAGTATTTT.

V is TRBV30 and J is TRBJ2-1, with D maybe TRBD2 (5 bases). Germline values: CDR1 GTSNPN, CDR2 SVGIG (reference sequence). Trimming removed 1 base from V and 7 bases from J, with 14 bases in between. The CDR3 covers 14 residues. CDR3: CAWSGVVSGNEQFF. The DNA of the CDR3 is TGTGCCTGGAGTGGAGTTGTATCGGGAAATGAGCAGTTCTTC.

The rearrangement links TRBV6-1 to TRBJ2-3; 8 nucleotides match TRBD1. The CDR3 totals 15 residues. The germline CDR1 and CDR2 sequences are MNHNS and SASEGT. With V trimmed by 3 bases and J by 2 bases, 4 bases remained unmatched. CDR3 DNA: TGTGCCAGCAGTGATTGGGACAGGACCACAGATACGCAGTATTTT. Protein: CASSDWDRTTDTQYF.

The chain recombines TRBV11-3 with TRBJ1-1, with a weak D call TRBD1 (5 bases). V lost 5 bases and J 2 bases, leaving 6 bases between the germline ends. CDR1 and CDR2 from the germline V gene are SGHNT and YENEEA. This CDR3 spans 12 amino acids. The DNA for the CDR3 is TGTGCCAGCAGCCGGACAAACACTGAAGCTTTCTTT. Translating it yields CASSRTNTEAFF.

This clone was observed a handful of times. This chain connects TRBV19 to TRBJ2-7; perhaps TRBD1 as D (6 bases). The germline gives CDR1 LNHDA, CDR2 SQIVND (reference sequence). Trimming pared 3 bases from V and 7 bases from J, leaving 19 bases between. The CDR3 extends over 15 amino acids. As DNA, the CDR3 is TGTGCCAGTAGTATCGCCGGGACACCGGGCAGGGAGCAGTACTTC. Protein: CASSIAGTPGREQYF. The full variable domain, rest sourced from reference TRBV19 and TRBJ2-7, is DGGITQSPKYLFRKEGQNVTLSCEQNLNHDAMYWYRQDPGQGLRLIYYSQIVNDFQKGDIAEGYSVSREKKESFPLTVTSAQKNPTAFYLCASSIAGTPGREQYFGPGTRLTVT.

V is TRBV18 and J is TRBJ2-5, with TRBD1 matching over 7 bases. The V segment lost 1 base and the J segment 2 bases; nucleotides outside the gene matches: 7. The length of the CDR3 is 16 residues. Germline V gene lookup returns CDR1 KGHSH and CDR2 LQKENI. The CDR3 nucleotides are TGTGCCAGCTCACCACTGGCACAGGGGAATCAAGAGACCCAGTACTTC. It is translated as CASSPLAQGNQETQYF.

The rearrangement uses TRBV7-6 and TRBJ2-7, with D possibly being TRBD1 (6 bases). Germline V gene lookup returns CDR1 SGHVS and CDR2 FNYEAQ. V was pared by 5 bases and J by 6 bases, with 17 bases between. This CDR3 contains 14 residues. The CDR3 DNA reads TGTGCCAGCAGCGTAAACAGGGATCAGGGCGAGCAGTACTTC. This sequence encodes CASSVNRDQGEQYF.

This chain uses TRBV7-2 with TRBJ2-7, with a possible D match to TRBD1 (6 bases). This CDR3 comprises 14 residues. Germline lookup yields CDR1 SGHTA and CDR2 FQGNSA. Deletions cut 1 base from V and 3 bases from J, with 10 bases between. CDR3 sequence: CASSLGYRDYEQYV. The CDR3 DNA is TGTGCCAGCAGCTTAGGATACAGGGACTACGAGCAGTACGTC.

The V call is TRBV28, the J call TRBJ2-2; TRBD2 matches at 9 bases. The CDR3 is 15 residues long. The V segment lost 3 bases and the J segment 4 bases; nucleotides outside the gene matches: 3. Germline loops: CDR1 MDHEN, CDR2 SYDVKM. DNA for the CDR3: TGTGCCAGCAGTTTCTCTAGCGGGGTCACCGGGGAGCTGTTTTTT. This codes for CASSFSSGVTGELFF.

J is TRBJ1-6 and V is TRBV5-8, with D possibly being TRBD1 (5 bases). Trimming took 2 bases from V and 10 from J, leaving 16 bases between them. Germline V gene data show CDR1 as SGHTS and CDR2 as YDEGEE. This CDR3 contains 15 residues. CDR3 in amino acids: CASSFGRALLSPLHF. The CDR3 nucleotides read TGTGCCAGCAGCTTTGGCAGGGCCCTATTATCACCCCTCCACTTT.

This chain links TRBV2 with TRBJ2-3; tentative D call: TRBD1 (6 bases). Trimming removed 3 bases from V and 1 base from J, with 23 bases in between. This CDR3 contains 19 residues. Per the germline V gene, CDR1 is SNHLY and CDR2 is FYNNEI. The CDR3 DNA reads as TGTGCCAGCAGTGAGTTTACAGGGACGCTCTCTATTGGCACAGATACGCAGTATTTT. Protein product: CASSEFTGTLSIGTDTQYF. The full variable domain, its missing parts supplied by reference TRBV2 and TRBJ2-3, is EPEVTQTPSHQVTQMGQEVILRCVPISNHLYFYWYRQILGQKVEFLVSFYNNEISEKSEIFDDQFSVERPDGSNFTLKIRSTKLEDSAMYFCASSEFTGTLSIGTDTQYFGPGTRLTVL.